This entry lists 7 T cell receptor beta chains sequenced from one sample in a study of blood T cell repertoires in COVID-19. TCRdb's copy holds only in-frame clones and misses some; the assay was immunoSEQ multiplex PCR. This repertoire shows over 75,000 clones, around nine tenths found once; its top ten account for about 2.9%. What was sequenced was peripheral blood. The receptor source for this set is an elderly woman with acute or convalescent COVID-19.

The DNA of the CDR3 is TGTGCCAGCAGCCAAGATCGACCCCCGGGAGACAGCCACATTCAGTACTTC. Translating it yields CASSQDRPPGDSHIQYF. This rearrangement joins TRBV4-2 to TRBJ2-4, with a possible D match to TRBD2 (6 bases). The V end was cut by 0 bases, the J end by 8 bases, with 20 bases between. CDR1 is LGHNA, CDR2 YNFKEQ, per germline. CDR3 size: 17 residues.

Here the CDR3 DNA reads TGTGCCAGCAGCCATCAGGGGGACTCCTACGAGCAGTACTTC. Translation: CASSHQGDSYEQYF. This rearrangement joins TRBV3-1 (or the pseudogene TRBV3-2) to TRBJ2-7, with 7 bases that match TRBD1. Per germline, CDR1 LGHDT and CDR2 YNNKEL (reference sequence). CDR3 length equals 14 residues. J lost 0 bases, V lost 3 bases, and 2 bases had no gene match.

V is TRBV10-3 and J is TRBJ2-7; 16 nucleotides agree with TRBD2. The V segment lost 10 bases and the J segment 7 bases; nucleotides outside the gene matches: 10. Germline V lookup: CDR1 ENHRY, CDR2 SYGVKD. The CDR3 runs 15 residues. This chain's CDR3 is CATGTSGRALGEQYF. The CDR3 DNA follows: TGTGCCACAGGGACTAGCGGGAGGGCCCTCGGGGAGCAGTACTTC.

The chain employs TRBV5-1 and TRBJ2-2, with 10 bases identical to TRBD1. The germline gives CDR1 SGHRS, CDR2 YFSETQ. The junction had 9 bases not matched to a gene; V was cut back by 3 bases and J by 7 bases. The CDR3 has 16 amino acids. The CDR3 here is CASSSQTGGEGGELFF. The CDR3 DNA reads as TGCGCCAGCAGCTCCCAGACAGGGGGCGAAGGCGGGGAGCTGTTTTTT.

This chain connects TRBV6-5 to TRBJ2-7, with 8 bases identical to TRBD1. V was pared by 2 bases and J by 5 bases, with 2 bases of the junction left unmatched. This CDR3 is 13 amino acids long. From germline, CDR1 is MNHEY and CDR2 SVGAGI. CDR3 protein: CASSYPDRDEQYF. In nucleotides, the CDR3 is TGTGCCAGCAGTTACCCGGACAGGGACGAGCAGTACTTC.

A single count supports this clone. The rearrangement uses TRBV18 and TRBJ2-7, with 13 bases that match TRBD2. The germline CDR1 and CDR2 sequences are KGHSH and LQKENI. V dropped 6 bases and J dropped 7; count of bases not matched to a gene: 15. The CDR3 contains 17 residues. The CDR3 DNA reads as TGTGCCAGCTCGCCGCTCGCCTATGGACTAGCGGGAGAGGAGCAGTACTTC. Amino acid sequence: CASSPLAYGLAGEEQYF.

The rearrangement links TRBV14 to TRBJ1-1, with 7 bases lining up with TRBD1. The germline gives CDR1 SGHDN, CDR2 FVKESK. The CDR3 covers 16 residues. The ends lost 1 base at V and 0 bases at J; junction bases unmatched: 5. The CDR3 nucleotides are TGTGCCAGCAGCCAAGCAGGGGGTACTATGAACACTGAAGCTTTCTTT. Protein sequence: CASSQAGGTMNTEAFF.